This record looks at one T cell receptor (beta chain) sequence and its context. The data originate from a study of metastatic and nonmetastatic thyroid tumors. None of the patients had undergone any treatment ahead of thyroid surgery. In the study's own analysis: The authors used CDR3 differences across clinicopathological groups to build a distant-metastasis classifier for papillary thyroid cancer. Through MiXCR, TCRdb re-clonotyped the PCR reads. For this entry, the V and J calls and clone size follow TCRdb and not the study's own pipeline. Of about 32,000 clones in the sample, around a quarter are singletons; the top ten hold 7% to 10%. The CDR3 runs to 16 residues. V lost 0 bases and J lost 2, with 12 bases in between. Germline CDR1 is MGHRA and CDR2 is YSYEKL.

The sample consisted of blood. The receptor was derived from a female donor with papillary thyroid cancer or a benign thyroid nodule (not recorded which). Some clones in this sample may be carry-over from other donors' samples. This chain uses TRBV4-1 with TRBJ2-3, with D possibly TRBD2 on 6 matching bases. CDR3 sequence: CASSQDLGGATDTQYF. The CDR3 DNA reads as TGCGCCAGCAGCCAAGATTTGGGCGGGGCCACAGATACGCAGTATTTT.